This T cell receptor beta chain comes out of a study of CD8 T cells in Susac syndrome. The study, taken as a whole, reports: By the study's own acknowledgment, its TCR sequencing and HLA analysis included relatively few individuals.

It was with random hexamers that roughly 0.45 to 1 ug RNA was reverse transcribed. Amplification of TCR beta CDR3 used immunoSEQ multiplex PCR across 54 Vbeta and 13 Jbeta. TCRdb used MiXCR to reprocess the immunoSEQ multiplex PCR reads, holding one entry per CDR3 protein. The data hold roughly 150,000 distinct CDR3 sequences, with approximately 94% observed a single time. Germline CDR1 and CDR2: GTSNPN and SVGIG (reference sequence). This CDR3 region has 11 residues. V gave up 1 base and J gave up 14 bases, with 9 bases separating them. In regard to this clonotype: The antigen is unknown.

The multiple sclerosis control group was made up of treatment-naive patients with stable or active relapsing-remitting disease. TEMRA cells underwent FACS enrichment and CD8+ and CD4+ T cells underwent negative isolation. The sequence came from a human donor with multiple sclerosis. The sequencing sample was made of CD8+ T cells from PBMCs. The V and J genes are TRBV30 and TRBJ1-6; no firm D call. The CDR3 loop is CAWSDGQTLHF. The CDR3 bases are TGTGCCTGGAGTGATGGTCAGACCCTCCACTTT.